These T cell receptor beta chains were read from a single sample in a study of shared clonotypes between healthy human individuals. TCRdb's copy holds only in-frame clones and misses some; the assay was immunoSEQ multiplex PCR. This table holds around 720,000 clones, roughly 72% found once. Sequences were obtained from memory CD4+ T cells sorted from blood. The receptors here all came from a young woman in good health. Each CDR3 is given with its conserved first and last residue. Fields, in order: V gene, J gene, D gene, CDR3 length, clone size, CDR3 protein, CDR3 DNA. D genes are given only for firm matches. Size is stated for part of the rows, as once, few or many counts, or as a class when the clone is expanded.

TRBV5-1	TRBJ2-4	.	15	few	CASSLGPKAKNIQYF	TGCGCCAGCAGCTTGGGACCCAAAGCCAAAAACATTCAGTACTTC
TRBV7-9	TRBJ1-1	TRBD1	12	few	CASSGQGFEAFF	TGTGCCAGCAGCGGACAGGGCTTTGAAGCTTTCTTT
TRBV19	TRBJ1-5	TRBD1	11	.	CASQTGGFQHF	TGTGCCAGTCAGACAGGGGGCTTCCAGCATTTT
TRBV10-1	TRBJ2-1	TRBD2	14	.	CASSPAGSRNEQFF	TGCGCCAGCAGTCCAGCGGGAAGTCGAAATGAGCAGTTCTTC
TRBV18	TRBJ1-4	TRBD1	14	.	CASSTRDRGEKLFF	TGTGCCAGCTCAACCCGGGACAGGGGTGAAAAACTGTTTTTT
TRBV11-2	TRBJ2-5	TRBD1	15	.	CASSSYRGRQETQYF	TGTGCCAGCAGCTCTTACAGGGGGCGGCAAGAGACCCAGTACTTC
TRBV6-5	TRBJ1-5	.	14	.	CASTGPGGGQPQHF	TGTGCCAGCACGGGCCCCGGCGGAGGTCAGCCCCAGCATTTT
TRBV7-7	TRBJ2-1	TRBD2	17	once	CASSPRTSGSSYNEQFF	TGTGCCAGCAGCCCCCGAACTAGCGGGAGCTCCTACAATGAGCAGTTCTTC
TRBV7-6	TRBJ2-5	.	10	few	CASSSGTQYF	TGTGCCAGCAGCTCGGGGACCCAGTACTTC
TRBV5-1	TRBJ2-3	.	15	.	CASSQGPGSTDTQYF	TGTGCCAGCAGCCAGGGCCCAGGATCCACAGATACGCAGTATTTT
TRBV27	TRBJ1-5	.	14	few	CASRGTPTGQPQHF	TGTGCCAGCCGCGGGACACCGACAGGACAGCCCCAGCATTTT
TRBV28	TRBJ1-5	.	12	.	CASSSRVLAQHF	TGTGCCAGCAGTTCCAGGGTACTGGCCCAGCATTTT
TRBV7-4	TRBJ1-5	TRBD1	16	few	CASSLGDSDSNQPQHF	TGTGCCAGCAGTTTAGGGGACAGCGATAGCAATCAGCCCCAGCATTTT
TRBV4-1	TRBJ2-3	TRBD2	17	few	CASSQGLAGSSTDTQYF	TGCGCCAGCAGCCAAGGGCTAGCGGGCTCAAGCACAGATACGCAGTATTTT
TRBV19	TRBJ2-3	.	15	.	CASSSRRAGTDTQYF	TGTGCCAGTAGTAGCAGGAGGGCGGGCACAGATACGCAGTATTTT
TRBV6-1	TRBJ1-5	TRBD1	15	once	CASSGGTASNQPQHF	TGTGCCAGCAGTGGGGGGACAGCTAGCAATCAGCCCCAGCATTTT
TRBV28	TRBJ2-2	.	17	.	CASSPVRGRRYTGELFF	TGTGCCAGCAGCCCGGTGCGGGGGCGAAGGTACACCGGGGAGCTGTTTTTT
TRBV7-9	TRBJ1-3	.	16	.	CASSSGGPSSGNTIYF	TGTGCCAGCAGCTCGGGGGGTCCGAGCTCTGGAAACACCATATATTTT
TRBV19	TRBJ1-5	.	17	.	CASSIWQGLVSNQPQHF	TGTGCCAGTAGTATATGGCAGGGTCTAGTCAGCAATCAGCCCCAGCATTTT
TRBV13	TRBJ1-2	TRBD1	17	.	CASSLSAATGRLYGYTF	TGTGCCAGCAGCTTATCAGCCGCGACAGGGAGGCTGTATGGCTACACCTTC
TRBV5-4	TRBJ1-4	.	14	once	CASSTRGANEKLFF	TGTGCCAGCAGCACGAGGGGGGCTAATGAAAAACTGTTTTTT
TRBV18	TRBJ2-7	.	14	.	CASSPGQERDEQYF	TGTGCCAGCTCACCGGGCCAGGAGAGAGACGAGCAGTACTTC